These T cell receptor beta chains were read from a single sample in a study of shared clonotypes between healthy human individuals. Clones were read by immunoSEQ multiplex PCR, and TCRdb kept only the in-frame ones, dropping some. The sample contains some 1,600,000 clones, approximately 98% of which appear only once. The sequenced sample consisted of naive CD4+ T cells sorted from blood. Receptors were obtained from a man under 40 in good health. The CDR3 runs from the conserved cysteine through the conserved F or W. A D gene is named only where the DNA matches it firmly. A row's size may be missing; if present it is once, few, many or a size class.

TRBJ2-2 TRBV7-2 NA TRBD2 19 CASSFSAGRGKTNTGELFF TGTGCCAGCAGCTTCTCGGCAGGGCGGGGGAAAACGAACACCGGGGAGCTGTTTTTT
TRBJ2-7 TRBV5-6 NA TRBD2 16 CASSLGGGRGSYEQYF TGTGCCAGCAGCTTGGGTGGCGGGAGAGGTTCCTACGAGCAGTACTTC
TRBJ2-7 TRBV19 NA NA 15 CASSMLPAVWSEQYF TGTGCCAGTAGTATGTTACCCGCAGTTTGGTCCGAGCAGTACTTC
TRBJ1-1 TRBV5-4 NA NA 14 CASSLVGRNTEAFF TGTGCCAGCAGCTTGGTAGGCAGGAACACTGAAGCTTTCTTT
TRBJ2-2 TRBV11-2 NA NA 16 CASSLETGAATGELFF TGTGCCAGCAGCTTAGAAACTGGCGCCGCCACCGGGGAGCTGTTTTTT
TRBJ1-5 TRBV7-9 NA NA 16 CASSLVLRGSNQPQHF TGTGCCAGCAGCTTAGTCCTGAGGGGGAGCAATCAGCCCCAGCATTTT
TRBJ1-3 TRBV29-1 NA NA 13 CSVALLEGNTIYF TGCAGCGTTGCCCTGCTGGAAGGAAACACCATATATTTT
TRBJ1-5 TRBV27 NA NA 15 CASGDPTLANQPQHF TGTGCCAGCGGCGACCCAACGTTGGCCAATCAGCCCCAGCATTTT
TRBJ2-1 TRBV5-1 NA TRBD2 19 CASSLVSGSGLAGSNEQFF TGCGCCAGCAGCTTGGTCTCAGGGTCGGGACTAGCGGGATCCAATGAGCAGTTCTTC
TRBJ2-1 TRBV4-1 NA NA 12 CASSQEFDEQFF TGCGCCAGCAGCCAAGAATTCGATGAGCAGTTCTTC
TRBJ2-7 TRBV28 NA NA 12 CASSPTVYEQYF TGTGCCAGCAGCCCCACAGTCTACGAGCAGTACTTC
TRBJ2-1 TRBV2 NA NA 12 CASREGPREEFF TGTGCCAGCAGGGAAGGCCCCAGGGAGGAGTTCTTC
TRBJ2-2 TRBV5-1 NA TRBD1 17 CASSLGFGQGNTGELFF TGCGCCAGCAGCTTGGGTTTCGGACAGGGGAACACCGGGGAGCTGTTTTTT
TRBJ2-7 TRBV9 NA NA 12 CASRGPTYEQYF TGTGCCAGCAGGGGCCCGACCTACGAGCAGTACTTC
TRBJ1-1 TRBV14 NA NA 15 CASSHHAGARGEAFF TGTGCCAGCAGCCATCACGCAGGGGCCAGGGGTGAAGCTTTCTTT
TRBJ2-1 TRBV28 NA TRBD2 13 CASSLGTSVEQFF TGTGCCAGCAGCCTCGGGACTAGCGTTGAGCAGTTCTTC
TRBJ2-5 TRBV7-2 NA NA 12 CASSSPFQSAYF TGTGCCAGCAGCAGTCCCTTCCAGTCAGCCTACTTC
TRBJ1-5 TRBV6-5 NA TRBD1 14 CASSPQVGQGGRHF TGTGCCAGCAGTCCCCAGGTTGGGCAGGGGGGAAGGCATTTT
TRBJ1-2 TRBV6-5 NA TRBD1 14 CASRYPGGSYGYTF TGTGCCAGCCGCTACCCAGGGGGCTCCTATGGCTACACCTTC
TRBJ1-1 TRBV10-1 NA NA 16 CASSESFPGMNTEAFF TGCGCCAGCAGTGAGTCTTTCCCAGGGATGAACACTGAAGCTTTCTTT
TRBJ1-5 TRBV28 NA NA 13 CASSLLGGQPQHF TGTGCCAGCAGTTTACTGGGGGGTCAGCCCCAGCATTTT
TRBJ2-1 TRBV28 NA NA 11 CASSFRDEQFF TGTGCCAGCAGTTTCCGGGATGAGCAGTTCTTC
TRBJ2-5 TRBV28 NA NA 12 CASRRFEETQYF TGTGCCAGCAGGAGATTTGAGGAGACCCAGTACTTC
TRBJ2-4 TRBV18 NA NA 13 CASSRTEQNIQYF TGTGCCAGCTCCCGGACAGAACAAAACATTCAGTACTTC
TRBJ2-1 TRBV7-9 once NA 14 CASSKLAVYNEQFF TGTGCCAGCAGCAAATTAGCGGTCTACAATGAGCAGTTCTTC
TRBJ2-2 TRBV5-1 NA TRBD2 18 CASTLRVRLAGDTGELFF TGCGCCAGCACCTTGCGGGTGAGACTAGCGGGAGACACCGGGGAGCTGTTTTTT
TRBJ2-1 TRBV5-1 NA TRBD2 16 CASSFISGIGYNEQFF TGCGCCAGCAGCTTCATTAGCGGGATAGGCTACAATGAGCAGTTCTTC
TRBJ2-7 TRBV5-1 NA TRBD2 13 CASSFGLAREQYF TGCGCCAGCAGCTTCGGACTAGCGAGAGAGCAGTACTTC
TRBJ2-4 TRBV9 NA NA 14 CASSGGLAKNIQYF TGTGCCAGCAGCGGGGGCTTAGCCAAAAACATTCAGTACTTC
TRBJ2-3 TRBV7-2 NA TRBD2 18 CASSLDSRLAGVQDTQYF TGTGCCAGCAGCTTAGACTCGAGACTAGCGGGAGTTCAAGATACGCAGTATTTT
TRBJ1-5 TRBV7-9 NA TRBD1 17 CASSFGTGIYGNQPQHF TGTGCCAGCAGCTTTGGGACAGGGATTTATGGCAATCAGCCCCAGCATTTT
TRBJ2-7 TRBV30 NA NA 14 CAWKTPQPSYEQYF TGTGCCTGGAAGACCCCTCAGCCTTCCTACGAGCAGTACTTC
TRBJ2-1 TRBV2 NA NA 13 CASKVILNYEQFF TGTGCCAGCAAAGTTATTCTGAATTATGAGCAGTTCTTC
TRBJ2-7 TRBV2 NA NA 12 CASSQTAYEQYF TGTGCCAGCAGTCAAACAGCTTACGAGCAGTACTTC
TRBJ2-1 TRBV9 once NA 14 CASSVGGGSYEQFF TGTGCCAGCAGCGTAGGAGGGGGAAGTTATGAGCAGTTCTTC
TRBJ2-7 TRBV7-8 NA TRBD2 16 CASSQRTSGPTYEQYF TGTGCCAGCAGCCAAAGAACTAGCGGGCCCACCTACGAGCAGTACTTC
TRBJ2-1 TRBV27 NA NA 15 CASSLSTLTSNEQFF TGTGCCAGCAGTTTATCGACCCTCACAAGCAATGAGCAGTTCTTC
TRBJ2-3 TRBV5-1 NA TRBD1 13 CASTVQGGDTQYF TGCGCCAGCACGGTACAGGGGGGAGATACGCAGTATTTT
TRBJ2-2 TRBV15 once TRBD1 16 CATSRDPGTDTGELFF TGTGCCACCAGCAGAGACCCCGGGACAGACACCGGGGAGCTGTTTTTT
TRBJ2-1 TRBV29-1 NA TRBD2 15 CSVGTSGSSYNEQFF TGCAGCGTGGGGACTAGCGGGAGCTCCTACAATGAGCAGTTCTTC
TRBJ1-5 TRBV14 once NA 15 CASSQGGGFNQPQHF TGTGCCAGCAGCCAAGGGGGGGGGTTCAATCAGCCCCAGCATTTT
TRBJ1-5 TRBV28 NA NA 12 CASSSANQPQHF TGTGCCAGCAGCTCCGCCAATCAGCCCCAGCATTTT
TRBJ1-5 TRBV7-2 NA NA 12 CASSGDDQPQHF TGTGCCAGCAGCGGAGACGATCAGCCCCAGCATTTT
TRBJ2-1 TRBV14 NA NA 14 CASSQVRSYNEQFF TGTGCCAGCAGCCAGGTTAGGTCCTACAATGAGCAGTTCTTC
TRBJ2-7 TRBV19 NA NA 13 CASSPAQGYEQYF TGTGCCAGTAGTCCCGCCCAGGGCTACGAGCAGTACTTC
TRBJ2-5 TRBV7-9 NA NA 13 CASSFLIQETQYF TGTGCCAGCAGCTTCCTCATTCAAGAGACCCAGTACTTC
TRBJ2-7 TRBV29-1 NA TRBD1 12 CSVWQGAREQYF TGCAGCGTTTGGCAGGGGGCGAGGGAGCAGTACTTC
TRBJ2-2 TRBV10-1 NA TRBD2 15 CASSEGLADTGELFF TGCGCCAGCAGTGAGGGACTAGCGGACACCGGGGAGCTGTTTTTT